These 32 T cell receptor beta chains came from one sample sequenced in a study of molecular identifiers for immune sequencing clone quantification. Via MiXCR, TCRdb re-called the PCR reads, giving one row per CDR3 protein. The sample holds 100,000 or so distinct CDR3 sequences, 30% to 45% seen once. Sequenced: naive CD8+ T cells from blood, with Jurkat cell RNA spiked in. The subset: FACS-sorted CD8+CD4-CCR7+CD45RA+ naive T cells. These receptors were taken from a human donor in good health. Some libraries in this study had Jurkat cell RNA spiked in.

There are a few counts of this clonotype. V gene TRBV19 combines with J gene TRBJ2-4; a possible D gene is TRBD1 (5 bases). Germline V gene data show CDR1 as LNHDA and CDR2 as SQIVND (reference sequence). V was shortened by 2 bases and J by 1 base, with 9 bases between the two germline ends. The CDR3 is made up of 15 amino acids. CDR3 DNA sequence: TGTGCCAGTAGTATACTGGGGCGGGCCAAAAACATTCAGTACTTC. As protein: CASSILGRAKNIQYF.

The chain is built from TRBV4-2 and TRBJ2-3; 10 bases align to TRBD2. Germline V lookup: CDR1 LGHNA, CDR2 YNFKEQ. The CDR3 covers 15 residues. V shed 6 bases, J shed 5 bases, and the junction held 8 bases outside the gene matches. Here the CDR3 reads CASRELAGVVDTQYF. In DNA form, the CDR3 reads TGTGCCAGCAGGGAGCTAGCGGGAGTAGTAGATACGCAGTATTTT.

This clonotype was detected ten times or more. V usage is TRBV13 and J usage is TRBJ2-3; possibly TRBD1 for D (5 bases). Germline CDR1 is PRHDT and CDR2 is FYEKMQ (reference sequence). V was cut by 4 bases and J by 3 bases, with 14 bases left in between. The CDR3 totals 15 residues. This CDR3 is CASSSRTLPTDTQYF. CDR3 nucleotides: TGTGCCAGCAGCTCTCGGACACTTCCTACAGATACGCAGTATTTT.

The J gene is TRBJ2-5, the V gene TRBV7-4, with D perhaps matching TRBD2 (6 bases). Looked up from germline, CDR1 is SGHVT and CDR2 is SQSDAQ. The CDR3 consists of 18 residues. Trimming shortened V by 3 bases and J by 0 bases, and 20 bases separated the two germline ends. The CDR3 nucleotides are TGTGCCAGCAGCTTCGTACGGTGCGGACGGGGGTACCAAGAGACCCAGTACTTC. It is translated as CASSFVRCGRGYQETQYF.

This clonotype appeared a few times. The CDR3 nucleotides are TGTGCCAGCAGCCTCTCCAGACCGCCCCCCCACAATGAGCAGTTCTTC. Translation gives CASSLSRPPPHNEQFF. The chain links TRBV7-2 to TRBJ2-1, with D uncertain. This CDR3 comprises 16 residues. Germline CDR1 reads SGHTA; CDR2 reads FQGNSA. Trimming took 5 bases from V and 5 from J, leaving 19 bases between them.

The chain uses TRBV24-1 and TRBJ2-2; 14 nucleotides line up with TRBD2. This CDR3 contains 18 residues. Looked up from germline, CDR1 is KGHDR and CDR2 is SFDVKD. Trimming removed 3 bases from V and 4 bases from J; junction bases left unmatched: 6. CDR3 sequence reads: CATSDRRLAGGRTGELFF. The CDR3 DNA is TGTGCCACCAGTGATCGCCGACTAGCGGGAGGGCGCACCGGGGAGCTGTTTTTT.

The gene calls are TRBV6-5 and TRBJ1-1; D is uncertain. Germline CDR1 is MNHEY and CDR2 is SVGAGI. V was cut by 2 bases and J by 10 bases, with 14 bases left in between. This CDR3 comprises 13 residues. The CDR3 DNA follows: TGTGCCAGCAGTTACGCCGACCCGAAGAGAGCTTTCTTT. Translated, it gives CASSYADPKRAFF.

Concerning this clonotype: A read error may be the cause here, since a much bigger clone is one base away. The chain employs TRBV6-6 and TRBJ2-3; D gene uncertain. This CDR3 spans 13 amino acids. Germline V gene sequence: CDR1 MNHNY, CDR2 SVGAGI (reference sequence). V shed 0 bases and J shed 4 bases, with 5 bases lying between them. CDR3 in DNA: TGTGCCAGCAGTTACTCGCTTCCAGATACGCAGTATTTT. This sequence encodes CASSYSLPDTQYF.

This clonotype was observed a few times. V gene TRBV28 combines with J gene TRBJ1-5; 7 bases are shared with TRBD1. Germline V gene sequence: CDR1 MDHEN, CDR2 SYDVKM. V was clipped by 5 bases and J by 4 bases; unmatched bases: 5. The CDR3 contains 14 residues. Written as DNA, the CDR3 is TGTGCCAGCAGTCGGAGGGGGCGGAATCAGCCCCAGCATTTT. This translates into CASSRRGRNQPQHF.

This sequence joins TRBV6-5 and TRBJ2-5; 7 positions match TRBD2. The length of the CDR3 is 15 residues. The trim removed 0 bases at V and 5 bases at J, leaving 6 bases unmatched. The germline V gene encodes CDR1 MNHEY and CDR2 SVGAGI. The CDR3 nucleotides read TGTGCCAGCAGTTACTCGGGCGGGAGTTACGAGACCCAGTACTTC. Translated, it gives CASSYSGGSYETQYF.

V gene TRBV20-1 combines with J gene TRBJ2-7, with 9 bases matching TRBD2. The CDR3 loop spans 13 amino acids. With 5 bases clipped from V and 1 base from J, the junction kept 3 bases outside the gene matches. From germline, CDR1 is DFQATT and CDR2 SNEGSKA (reference sequence). DNA for the CDR3: TGCAGTGCTTTTAGCGGGAGTTCCTACGAGCAGTACTTC. This gives the protein CSAFSGSSYEQYF.

This clonotype has a handful of counts. The chain joins TRBV2 to TRBJ1-2, with 7 nucleotides matching TRBD1. Trimming cost V 9 bases and J 2 bases; bases outside gene matches: 15. In germline, CDR1 is SNHLY, CDR2 FYNNEI. This CDR3 has 16 residues. CDR3 protein: CARGTDDYGGNYGYTF. CDR3 sequence (DNA): TGTGCCAGGGGGACAGACGACTATGGTGGAAACTATGGCTACACCTTC.

The rearrangement uses TRBV24-1 and TRBJ2-3; D could derive from TRBD1 or TRBD2 (7 bases each). V lost 2 bases and J 2 bases, leaving 16 bases between the germline ends. Germline CDR1 KGHDR, CDR2 SFDVKD. The CDR3 length is 17 residues. The CDR3 here is CATSDWTGGSSTDTQYF. For the CDR3, the DNA is TGTGCCACCAGTGATTGGACAGGCGGGAGTTCCACAGATACGCAGTATTTT.

This clonotype has at least ten counts. The chain joins TRBV11-2 to TRBJ1-1; D gene unclear. The CDR3 totals 15 residues. The germline gives CDR1 SGHAT, CDR2 FQNNGV. The ends were cut back, 3 bases at V and 1 base at J, with 12 bases in the middle. CDR3 DNA: TGTGCCAGCAGCTTCCGTTCCCTACAGAACACTGAAGCTTTCTTT. Translating gives CASSFRSLQNTEAFF.

In its sample, this clonotype was seen a few times. The chain joins TRBV20-1 to TRBJ1-5; D gene ambiguous. Germline V gives CDR1 DFQATT, CDR2 SNEGSKA (reference sequence). The CDR3 is made up of 11 amino acids. Trimming shortened V by 7 bases and J by 7 bases, and 11 bases separated the two germline ends. As DNA, the CDR3 is TGCAGTGTGCAGGAAACACAGCCCCAGCATTTT. Translation: CSVQETQPQHF.

The chain has TRBV4-3 and TRBJ2-7; 8 bases line up with TRBD2. From germline, CDR1 is LGHNA and CDR2 YSLEER. CDR3 length equals 17 residues. V shed 0 bases, J shed 2 bases, and the junction held 9 bases outside the gene matches. CDR3 bases: TGCGCCAGCAGCCAAGAAGTCTTAGCGGGGCCCCCCTACGAGCAGTACTTC. It encodes CASSQEVLAGPPYEQYF.

This clonotype was seen just once. The chain links TRBV6-2 or TRBV6-3 to TRBJ2-3; 11 bases fit TRBD2. The V and J ends lost 7 bases and 4 bases, in that order; junction bases with no gene match: 16. This CDR3 is 18 amino acids long. Germline V gene data show CDR1 as MNHEY and CDR2 as SVGEGT. CDR3 coding DNA: TGTGCCAGCACTCGACTAGCGGGGCCCCGGGGAGGCCCAGATACGCAGTATTTT. It translates to CASTRLAGPRGGPDTQYF.

Only one count was recorded for this clonotype. Germline is not matched at one junction end, which may reflect a read error. The chain is built from TRBV19 and TRBJ1-5; the match to TRBD1 covers 8 bases. CDR3 size: 13 residues. Germline values: CDR1 LNHDA, CDR2 SQIVND (reference sequence). CDR3 sequence: CASNGQGRQPQQF. Written as DNA, the CDR3 is TGTGCCAGTAATGGACAGGGCAGGCAGCCCCAGCAATTT.

A note on this clonotype: A much larger clone lies one base from this, so it may be a read error. The rearrangement links TRBV4-2 to TRBJ2-7; no firm D call. The CDR3 covers 13 residues. The V gene lost 0 bases and the J gene lost 6 bases, with 9 bases spanning the gap. Germline loops: CDR1 LGHNA, CDR2 YNFKEQ. DNA of the CDR3: TGTGCCAGCAGCCAAGATCCGTTTCGCGAGCAGTACTTC. Its protein product is CASSQDPFREQYF.

This clonotype has only a few counts. The V call is TRBV10-1, the J call TRBJ2-7; D unclear. CDR3 length equals 10 residues. V lost 3 bases and J lost 6, with 3 bases in between. The V gene's germline CDR1 is WNHNN and CDR2 SYGVQD (reference sequence). CDR3 nucleotides: TGCGCCAGCAGTGACTGCGAGCAGTACTTC. Its translation: CASSDCEQYF.

A few counts support this clonotype. This chain uses TRBV5-1 with TRBJ2-5, with a weak D call TRBD2 (5 bases). Per the germline V gene, CDR1 is SGHRS and CDR2 is YFSETQ. The ends were cut back, 4 bases at V and 5 bases at J, with 9 bases in the middle. CDR3 length: 12 amino acids. The CDR3 loop reads CASSPDSETQYF. Here the CDR3 DNA reads TGCGCCAGCAGCCCGGACTCGGAGACCCAGTACTTC.

In regard to this clonotype: Relative to the germline gene, one junction end is altered; a read error may explain this. V is TRBV5-3 and J is TRBJ2-4; D remains ambiguous. TRBV5-3 is annotated as an ORF whose role is uncertain. The length of the CDR3 is 12 residues. The DNA of the CDR3 is TGTGCCAGCAGCTTAGGGCGTTCGGACCAGTACTTC. It codes for CASSLGRSDQYF.

This chain joins TRBV2 and TRBJ2-3; 13 positions match TRBD2. Germline trimming cut 6 bases from V and 3 bases from J; bases unmatched to any gene: 6. The germline V gene encodes CDR1 SNHLY and CDR2 FYNNEI. The CDR3 is 16 amino acids. CDR3 bases: TGTGCCAGCAGGCGGACTAGCGGGAGATGGACAGATACGCAGTATTTT. Its protein product is CASRRTSGRWTDTQYF.

A word on this clonotype: Since a much larger clone is just one base distant, this may be a read error. The genes are TRBV20-1 and TRBJ2-4; the D gene is possibly TRBD1 (6 bases). Germline V gives CDR1 DFQATT, CDR2 SNEGSKA (reference sequence). CDR3 size: 13 residues. Between the trimmed V and J ends, which lost 5 bases and 5 bases, there was a span of 13 bases. The CDR3 protein is CSAHRDTQNIQYF. CDR3 DNA: TGCAGTGCTCATCGGGACACCCAAAACATTCAGTACTTC.

The sample holds many counts of this clonotype. This chain's CDR3 is CASSPPTEMNTEAFF. Here the CDR3 DNA reads TGTGCCAGCAGCCCGCCGACAGAAATGAACACTGAAGCTTTCTTT. The chain carries TRBV28 and TRBJ1-1; the D gene is possibly TRBD1 (5 bases). Trimming shortened V by 6 bases and J by 0 bases, and 14 bases separated the two germline ends. This CDR3 is 15 amino acids long. Germline CDR1 reads MDHEN; CDR2 reads SYDVKM.

As concerns this clonotype: Since a much larger clone is just one base distant, this may be a read error. The chain links TRBV2 to TRBJ1-2; D not certain. Germline-derived CDR1 and CDR2 are SNHLY and FYNNEI. This CDR3 has 8 residues. The CDR3, as DNA: TGTGTCAGCAGTGGCTACACCTTC. It specifies CVSSGYTF.

In regard to this clonotype: The CDR3 carries no conserved terminal phenylalanine or tryptophan, so it likely arises from a read error. This CDR3 is CSARDQRGAEGYTL. In DNA form, the CDR3 reads TGCAGTGCTAGAGATCAACGGGGGGCGGAAGGCTACACCCTC. J is TRBJ1-2 and V is TRBV20-1; maybe TRBD1 (6 bases). This CDR3 is 14 amino acids long. Per the germline V gene, CDR1 is DFQATT and CDR2 is SNEGSKA (reference sequence). The V gene lost 0 bases and the J gene lost 8 bases, with 16 bases spanning the gap.

V usage is TRBV24-1 and J usage is TRBJ1-5; no clear D gene. Germline loops: CDR1 KGHDR, CDR2 SFDVKD. The CDR3 consists of 12 residues. V lost 8 bases and J 4 bases, leaving 8 bases between the germline ends. The CDR3 is CATTDGNQPQHF. CDR3 nucleotide sequence: TGTGCCACCACGGACGGAAATCAGCCCCAGCATTTT.

In this sample, this clonotype turned up many times. This rearrangement joins TRBV28 to TRBJ2-7; TRBD2 matches at 8 bases. This CDR3 has 14 residues. V trimming: 2 bases; J trimming: 5 bases; junction bases outside the gene matches: 5. CDR1 and CDR2 from the germline V gene are MDHEN and SYDVKM. Here the CDR3 DNA reads TGTGCCAGCAGTTTAGTCGGGAGGGCCCACGAGCAGTACTTC. The encoded protein is CASSLVGRAHEQYF.

As to this clonotype: This may come from a read error, since a much larger clone is one base off. The chain employs TRBV5-1 and TRBJ1-2; D is ambiguous. V shed 6 bases and J shed 4 bases, with 13 bases lying between them. This CDR3 is built from 13 residues. Germline V gene sequence: CDR1 SGHRS, CDR2 YFSETQ. The CDR3 sequence: CASKLATTYGYTF. The CDR3, as DNA: TGCGCCAGCAAGTTGGCAACAACCTATGGCTACACCTTC.

J is TRBJ2-5 and V is TRBV9, with 9 bases that match TRBD1. This CDR3 spans 15 amino acids. V was clipped by 3 bases and J by 5 bases; unmatched bases: 8. Germline loops: CDR1 SGDLS, CDR2 YYNGEE. CDR3 loop: CASSADGQGQETQYF. In DNA form, the CDR3 reads TGTGCCAGCAGCGCTGACGGACAGGGGCAGGAGACCCAGTACTTC. Full variable domain (missing parts from reference TRBV9 and TRBJ2-5): DSGVTQTPKHLITATGQRVTLRCSPRSGDLSVYWYQQSLDQGLQFLIQYYNGEERAKGNILERFSAQQFPDLHSELNLSSLELGDSALYFCASSADGQGQETQYFGPGTRLLVL.

The sample holds a few counts of this clonotype. CDR3 protein: CASKPGGGGNQPQHF. The CDR3 nucleotides read TGTGCCAGTAAGCCAGGGGGCGGTGGCAATCAGCCCCAGCATTTT. The chain employs TRBV19 and TRBJ1-5, with TRBD1 matching over 8 bases. Per the germline V gene, CDR1 is LNHDA and CDR2 is SQIVND (reference sequence). The CDR3 is 15 residues long. V lost 7 bases to trimming and J lost 2 bases; unmatched junction nucleotides: 7.